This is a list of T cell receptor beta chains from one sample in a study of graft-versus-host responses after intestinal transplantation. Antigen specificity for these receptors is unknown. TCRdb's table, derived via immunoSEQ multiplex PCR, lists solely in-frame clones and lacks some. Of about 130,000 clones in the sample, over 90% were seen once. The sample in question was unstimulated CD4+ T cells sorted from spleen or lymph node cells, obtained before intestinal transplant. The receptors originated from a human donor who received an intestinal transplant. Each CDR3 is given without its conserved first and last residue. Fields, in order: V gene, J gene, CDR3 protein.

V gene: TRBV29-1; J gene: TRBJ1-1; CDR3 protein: SASQGMNTEAF
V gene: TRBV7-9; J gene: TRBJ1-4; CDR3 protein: ASSLALTGLGEKLF
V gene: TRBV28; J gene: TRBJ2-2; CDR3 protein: ASSPAKGARLRSGELF
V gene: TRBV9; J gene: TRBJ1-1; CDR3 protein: ASSVAAGGRGNTEAF
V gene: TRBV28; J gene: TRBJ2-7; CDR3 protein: ASSPRLAGVEEQY
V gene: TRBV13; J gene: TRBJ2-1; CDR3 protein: ASSSTGFGLGSEQF
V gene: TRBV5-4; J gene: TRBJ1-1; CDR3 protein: ASSKGGSTEAF
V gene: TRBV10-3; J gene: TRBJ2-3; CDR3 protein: ATGTSGIPDTQY
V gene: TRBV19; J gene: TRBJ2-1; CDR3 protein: ASSIQGLAGWDEQF
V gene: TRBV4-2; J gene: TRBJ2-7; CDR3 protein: ASSQAGGKVYEQY
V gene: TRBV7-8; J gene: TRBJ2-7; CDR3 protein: ASSFRASLLYEQY
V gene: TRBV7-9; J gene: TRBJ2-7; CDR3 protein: ASSLSYEQY
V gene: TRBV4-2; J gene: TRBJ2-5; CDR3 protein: ASSQEIGFQETQY
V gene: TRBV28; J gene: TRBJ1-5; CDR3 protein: ASRPGHPPQPQH
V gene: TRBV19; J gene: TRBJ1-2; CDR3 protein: ASSPLDRAHGYT
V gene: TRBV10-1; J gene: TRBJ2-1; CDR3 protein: ASSERGGGEQF
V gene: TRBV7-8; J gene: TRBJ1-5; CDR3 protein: ASSLGAQSGPQH
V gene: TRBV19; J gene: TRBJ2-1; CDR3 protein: ASSIGLVNEQF
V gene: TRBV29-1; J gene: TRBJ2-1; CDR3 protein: SVENLGGEQF
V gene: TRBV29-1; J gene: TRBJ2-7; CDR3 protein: SCLQGDYEQY
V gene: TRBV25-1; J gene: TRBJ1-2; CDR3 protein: ASSVGDSLYGYT
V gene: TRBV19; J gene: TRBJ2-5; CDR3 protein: ASSAWDFRSVETQY
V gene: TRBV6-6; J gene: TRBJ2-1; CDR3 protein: ASTVHEYEQF
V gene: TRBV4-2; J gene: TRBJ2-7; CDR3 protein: ASSQVWGADEQY
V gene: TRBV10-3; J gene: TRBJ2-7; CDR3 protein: AISEQGRLEQY
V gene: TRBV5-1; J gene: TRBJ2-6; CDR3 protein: ASSSTGAGANVLT
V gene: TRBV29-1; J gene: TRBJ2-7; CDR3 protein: SVDVGGGTPGYEQY
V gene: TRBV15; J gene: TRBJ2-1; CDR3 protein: ATSRGRGGYNEQF
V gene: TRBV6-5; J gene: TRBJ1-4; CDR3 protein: ASSYGTATNEKLF
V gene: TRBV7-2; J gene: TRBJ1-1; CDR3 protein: ASSLEGDNTEAF
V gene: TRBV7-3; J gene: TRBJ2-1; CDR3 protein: ASSFGLALYNEQF
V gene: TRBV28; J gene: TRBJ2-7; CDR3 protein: ASSPIAWEQY
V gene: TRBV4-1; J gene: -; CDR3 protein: ASSHIGKGPYEQY
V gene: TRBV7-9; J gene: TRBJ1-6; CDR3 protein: ASSPVMAHNSPLH
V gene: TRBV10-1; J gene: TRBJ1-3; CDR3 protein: ASSEGPASGNTIY
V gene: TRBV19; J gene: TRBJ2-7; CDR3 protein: ASSIEDSGTEQY
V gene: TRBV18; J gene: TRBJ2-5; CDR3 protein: ASSSRLVSQETQY
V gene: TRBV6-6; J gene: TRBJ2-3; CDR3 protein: ASSNSGDTQY
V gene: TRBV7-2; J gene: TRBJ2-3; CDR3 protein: ASSLGLAADTQY
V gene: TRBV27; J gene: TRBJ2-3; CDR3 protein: ASSSAGSSTDTQY
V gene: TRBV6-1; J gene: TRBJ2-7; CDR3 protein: ASSVGVEQY
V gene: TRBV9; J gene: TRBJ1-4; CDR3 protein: ASSVAGAGGNEKLF
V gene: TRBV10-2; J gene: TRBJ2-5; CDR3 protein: ASSLLAGGVGEETQY
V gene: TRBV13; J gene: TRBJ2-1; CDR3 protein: ASSPRDFSYNEQF
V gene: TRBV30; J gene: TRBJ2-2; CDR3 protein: AWAGQGIGELF
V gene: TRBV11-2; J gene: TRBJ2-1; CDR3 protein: ASSFSSMNEQF
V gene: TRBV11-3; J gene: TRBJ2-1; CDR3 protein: ASSSSGRAYEQF
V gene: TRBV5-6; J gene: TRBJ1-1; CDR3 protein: ASSLGGGTEAF